This T cell receptor (beta chain) is from a study of patients and donors after allogeneic stem cell transplantation. Germline values: CDR1 SGHNT, CDR2 YENEEA. The CDR3 is made up of 18 amino acids. V lost 0 bases to trimming and J lost 1 base; unmatched junction nucleotides: 7. TCRdb reprocessed the RT-PCR reads via MiXCR and lists one record per CDR3 protein. The table includes 90,000 to 130,000 distinct CDR3 sequences, 35% detected once. V is TRBV11-3 and J is TRBJ1-5; TRBD1 aligns across 9 bases. Specimen: blood, either unsorted or a sorted T cell fraction (not recorded which). The receptor was derived from a human donor who was either an allogeneic HSCT recipient or a stem cell or donor lymphocyte infusion donor (not recorded which). It is not recorded whose cells these are; they may come from a transplant donor. CDR3 residues: CASSLEDRGGRSNQPQHF. CDR3 DNA: TGTGCCAGCAGCTTAGAGGACAGGGGCGGAAGAAGCAATCAGCCCCAGCATTTT.